Sequencing of this T cell receptor (beta chain) was carried out in a study of shared clonotypes between healthy human individuals. CDR3 size: 15 residues. The ends were cut back, 3 bases at V and 7 bases at J, with 17 bases in the middle. Germline V gives CDR1 SGHKS, CDR2 YYEKEE (reference sequence). Assay used: immunoSEQ multiplex PCR; TCRdb lists only in-frame clones, some missing. The sample shows some 360,000 clones, around four fifths of them seen only once. Sample: memory CD4+ T cells sorted from blood. The subset denotes: CD45RA-negative fraction. This chain uses TRBV5-5 with TRBJ2-1, with D possibly matching TRBD1 (6 bases). The receptor's source is a man aged 25 to 45 in good health. CDR3 residues: CASSSTGLRTNEQFF. As DNA, the CDR3 is TGTGCCAGCAGCTCGACAGGACTCCGGACGAATGAGCAGTTCTTC.